This TCR beta chain derives from a study of cytomegalovirus exposure and HLA in healthy donors. As to this clone: Antigen specificity is unknown.

Researchers ran the PCR with 60 Vbeta and 13 Jbeta primers. Profiled with immunoSEQ multiplex PCR; TCRdb holds only in-frame clones, not every one. Of 130,000 or so clones listed, 70% to 80% are singletons. Study results and limitations: Association with HLA alleles at 0.05 false discovery rate was found for 16,951 TCR beta sequences in a later analysis.

Germline V lookup: CDR1 SQVTM, CDR2 ANQGSEA. V lost 0 bases, J lost 2 bases, and 6 bases lay in between. CDR3 length: 13 residues. The V and J genes are TRBV29-1 and TRBJ2-3, with unresolved D. The specimen sequenced was PBMCs. The sequence was obtained from a female donor in good health and CMV-seronegative. CDR3 amino acids: CSVEDVHTDTQYF. For the CDR3, the DNA is TGCAGCGTTGAAGATGTACACACAGATACGCAGTATTTT.